This entry concerns a single TCR beta chain. This clonotype was counted at least ten times. Its antigen remains unidentified. Base qualities are not provided; no much larger clone lies one nucleotide away. The time point label of this sample denotes: newly diagnosed GD, antithyroid drugs for less than 3 months. For both TCR sequencing and RNA sequencing, RNA was extracted from PBMCs in TRIzol. The diagnosis of Graves' disease followed American Thyroid Association guidelines. The patients came from an endocrinology department in Xi'an, China. Each patient gave roughly 8.4 milliliters of peripheral blood, collected in an EDTA anticoagulant tube. Ficoll Paque Plus density gradient separation was used to isolate PBMCs, and no additional T cell sorting was done. An Agilent 2100 Bioanalyzer and agarose gel were used to check RNA quality, while a NanoDrop 2000 measured RNA concentration. The method behind the library was multiplex PCR. Sequencer: Illumina HiSeq 4000. TCR beta libraries were built with iRepertoire HTBI primers and Arm-PCR amplification of CDR3 regions. Before sequencing, the PCR products went through gel purification. The authors processed their data as follows. Across samples, some 62 TRBV and 15 or so TRBJ segments were identified and used for gene usage analysis of CDR3 amino acid clonotypes. Filtered high-quality paired reads were merged into contigs using COPE and FqMerger. Contigs were aligned with BLAST to IMGT TRBV, TRBD and TRBJ reference genes, and CDR3 was defined per IMGT. Clonotypes above 0.1% frequency were classified as highly expanded clones. Shannon entropy was used to measure repertoire diversity, and the Gini coefficient was used to measure V-J evenness. A clonotype found in more than one individual was treated as public. TCRdb reran the public reads through fastp at Q25 and MiXCR, keeping productive beta chains. Each CDR3 protein gets just one entry, which takes the most common genes and DNA from the rows behind it. TCRdb's processing, not the authors' own work, is the source of the V and J calls. The sample yields about 440,000 distinct CDR3 sequences; around 17% were counted once. About 10% of the sample is taken by the ten largest.

The entry originates in a study of regulatory T cells in long-lasting Graves disease (dated by TCRdb to the early 2020s). In terms of the full investigation: Antithyroid drugs had been taken for less than 3 months by newly diagnosed Graves' disease patients. Persistent Graves' disease patients were compared with newly diagnosed Graves' disease patients by peripheral blood TCR sequencing and RNA sequencing. The study was registered as a clinical trial and conducted in China. A total of about 33 samples underwent TCR sequencing: 13 from persistent and approximately 20 from newly diagnosed Graves' disease patients.

General conclusions and limits of the study: Only the TCR beta chain was sequenced and analyzed. Peripheral blood alone was examined, since thyroid tissue, which constituted the primary lesion, could not be accessed. Patients with persistent disease shared more public clonotypes (about 2,500) than newly diagnosed patients did (roughly 970). Persistent Graves' disease patients showed lower TCR Shannon entropy and fewer highly expanded clones than newly diagnosed patients, suggesting clonal expansion. Preferential use of TRBV28, TRBJ1-2 and TRBJ2-5 was observed in persistent disease, whereas TRBV20-1 and TRBJ2-1 were favored in newly diagnosed disease. As a limitation, the authors acknowledged that the small sample size may reduce accuracy.

V and J lose 1 base and 0 bases, and a span of 6 bases separates them. Inclusive of the bounding cysteine and phenylalanine, the CDR3 is 14 residues long. Left in the record is the CDR3 DNA by itself, 42 bases read in frame from the first base. As encoded in the germline V gene, CDR1 is KGHSH while CDR2 is LQKENI. The sample was also reused in another study, on T cells in Graves' hyperthyroidism and ophthalmopathy. Looking at the second paper: Stable Graves' hyperthyroidism was defined as no progression to ophthalmopathy during 18 months of follow-up. The hyperthyroidism patients were between 18 and 65 years old and newly diagnosed, with a disease duration of less than 2 months. Any patient with an uncontrolled infection, another autoimmune disease, pregnancy or lactation was excluded. Diagnoses were based on clinical symptoms, serum thyroxine and TRAb, thyroid ultrasound and orbital computed tomography. The TCR CDR3 was subjected to a first round of RT-PCR using the HTBI primer set and the Qiagen OneStep RT-PCR kit. Blood samples also contained most of the expanded thyroid clonotypes (frequency above 0.001), which suggests that blood repertoires may reflect thyroid immune responses. A 13 V-J signature model separated ophthalmopathy from stable hyperthyroidism, with around 88% sensitivity and 81.08% specificity in cross-validation and 80%/75% in testing. During validation, the model predicted progression to ophthalmopathy a median of approximately 6 months ahead of onset, with around 65% sensitivity and 72.22% specificity. To identify TCR V-J signatures that set the groups apart, the researchers used a discovery cohort of 100 patients, made up of around 42 with Graves' ophthalmopathy and about 59 with stable Graves' hyperthyroidism. Whether ophthalmopathy could be predicted prospectively was tested in an independent validation cohort made up of 18 to 20 hyperthyroidism patients plus 17 patients who later progressed to ophthalmopathy. The 75 to 100 discovery patients were divided at random into training and test sets in a 7:3 ratio. The study also compared thyroid tissue and blood T-cell repertoires from about 6 Graves' hyperthyroidism patients. After sampling, hyperthyroidism patients received methimazole starting at 30 mg daily, and ophthalmopathy patients received high-dose intravenous methylprednisolone. The libraries were constructed in a second round of multiplex PCR and then size-selected and purified. Sequencing of the libraries was done on an Illumina HiSeq2000 using paired-end 100 bp reads. SOAPnuke was used to process the raw data, removing reads that contained adapters or uncalled bases, had a mean Phred below 15, or lacked an exact match to the constant primer or identifier. High-quality paired reads were merged with COPE v1.2.5, and unique nucleotide sequences were defined as clonotypes. Clonotypes were aligned to IMGT TRBV, TRBD and TRBJ reference segments using MiTCR v1.1. The analysis included only V-J combinations with a frequency above 0.0001, which together covered roughly 99% of the repertoires. A TCS score was defined as the ratio of F50 (clonal expansion) to E x V (chaos), with BLOSUM62-based TCRdist applied between CDR3 peptides within each V-J. Welch's t-statistics and random forest reduced around 510 V-J features to 10 to 15, which were used in a naive Bayes classifier (R e1071). Sample size was not statistically predetermined, and investigators were not blinded to group allocation. TCR Vbeta CDR3 sequencing of approximately 140 peripheral blood samples (43 ophthalmopathy, 75 hyperthyroidism and roughly 17 progressor patients) is reported in the paper.

Sequences were derived from peripheral blood mononuclear cells (PBMCs), sampled at new diagnosis, from a patient treated with antithyroid drugs. The clonotype comes from a woman between 25 and 40 years old with Graves disease. Donor details come from another sample of the same person, matched by shared clones. Rearrangement joined TRBV18 to TRBJ1-1; the D gene cannot be resolved reliably. The nucleotide sequence is TGTGCCAGCTCACCACAAAGAATGAACACTGAAGCTTTCTTT. It translates to CASSPQRMNTEAFF.